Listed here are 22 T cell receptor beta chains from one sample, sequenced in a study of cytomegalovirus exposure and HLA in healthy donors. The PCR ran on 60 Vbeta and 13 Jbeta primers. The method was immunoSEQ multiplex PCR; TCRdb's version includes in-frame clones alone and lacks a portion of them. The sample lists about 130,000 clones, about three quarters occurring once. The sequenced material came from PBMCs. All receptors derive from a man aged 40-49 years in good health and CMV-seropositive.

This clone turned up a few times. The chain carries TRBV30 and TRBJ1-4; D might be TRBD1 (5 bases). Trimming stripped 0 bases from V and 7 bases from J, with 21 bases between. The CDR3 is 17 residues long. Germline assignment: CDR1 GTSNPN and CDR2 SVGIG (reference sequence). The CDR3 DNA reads TGTGCCTGGAGTGTAAGGGGATGGGGGGTTGGCGGTGAAAAACTGTTTTTT. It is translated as CAWSVRGWGVGGEKLFF. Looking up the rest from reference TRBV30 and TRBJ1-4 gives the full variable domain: SQTIHQWPATLVQPVGSPLSLECTVEGTSNPNLYWYRQAAGRGLQLLFYSVGIGQISSEVPQNLSASRPQDRQFILSSKKLLLSDSGFYLCAWSVRGWGVGGEKLFFGSGTQLSVL.

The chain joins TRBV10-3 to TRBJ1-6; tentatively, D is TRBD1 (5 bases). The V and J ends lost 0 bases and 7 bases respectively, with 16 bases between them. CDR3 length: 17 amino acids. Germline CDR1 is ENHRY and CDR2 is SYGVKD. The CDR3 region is CAISESTRNRRNSPLHF. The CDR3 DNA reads TGTGCCATCAGTGAGTCGACCCGGAACAGGCGCAATTCACCCCTCCACTTT.

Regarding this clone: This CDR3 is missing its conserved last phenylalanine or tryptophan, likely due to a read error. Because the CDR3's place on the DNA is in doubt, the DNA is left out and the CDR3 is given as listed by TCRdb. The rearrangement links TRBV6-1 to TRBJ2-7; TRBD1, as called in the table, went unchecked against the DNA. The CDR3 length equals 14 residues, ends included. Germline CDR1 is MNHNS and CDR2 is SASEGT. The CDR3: CASSEFSRVGTVLI.

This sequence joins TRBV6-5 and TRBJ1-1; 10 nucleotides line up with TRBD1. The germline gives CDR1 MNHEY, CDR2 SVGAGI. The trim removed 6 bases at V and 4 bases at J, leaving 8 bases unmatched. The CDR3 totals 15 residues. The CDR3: CASRTDRGWSTEAFF. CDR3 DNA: TGTGCCAGCAGAACGGACAGGGGGTGGAGCACTGAAGCTTTCTTT.

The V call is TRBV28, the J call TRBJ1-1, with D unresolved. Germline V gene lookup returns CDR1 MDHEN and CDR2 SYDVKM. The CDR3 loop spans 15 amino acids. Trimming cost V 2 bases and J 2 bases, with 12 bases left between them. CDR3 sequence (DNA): TGTGCCAGCAGTTTAGCGCGGGAACTAAACACTGAAGCTTTCTTT. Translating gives CASSLARELNTEAFF.

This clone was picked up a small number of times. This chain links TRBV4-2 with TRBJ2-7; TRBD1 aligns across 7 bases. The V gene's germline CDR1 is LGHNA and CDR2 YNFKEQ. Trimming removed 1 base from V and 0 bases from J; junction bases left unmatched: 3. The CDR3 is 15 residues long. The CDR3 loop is CASSQAGTDSYEQYF. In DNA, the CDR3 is TGTGCCAGCAGCCAAGCCGGGACAGACTCCTACGAGCAGTACTTC.

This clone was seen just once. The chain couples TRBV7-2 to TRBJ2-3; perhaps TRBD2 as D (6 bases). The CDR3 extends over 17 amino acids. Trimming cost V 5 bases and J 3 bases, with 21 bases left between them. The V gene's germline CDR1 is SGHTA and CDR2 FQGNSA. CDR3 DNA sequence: TGTGCCAGCAGCCCTACAGGACTATGGGGCATAACAGATACGCAGTATTTT. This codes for CASSPTGLWGITDTQYF.

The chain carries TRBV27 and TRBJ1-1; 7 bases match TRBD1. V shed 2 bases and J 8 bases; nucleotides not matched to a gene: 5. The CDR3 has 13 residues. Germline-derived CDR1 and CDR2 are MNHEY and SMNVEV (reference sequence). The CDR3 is CASSLTVGQEAFF. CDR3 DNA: TGTGCCAGCAGTTTAACCGTGGGACAGGAAGCTTTCTTT.

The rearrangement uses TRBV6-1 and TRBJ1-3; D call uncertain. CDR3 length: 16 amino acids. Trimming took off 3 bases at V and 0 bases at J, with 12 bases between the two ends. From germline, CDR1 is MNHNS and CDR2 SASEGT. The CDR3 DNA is TGTGCCAGCAGTGATTCAGGCCGCAGCTCTGGAAACACCATATATTTT. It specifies CASSDSGRSSGNTIYF.

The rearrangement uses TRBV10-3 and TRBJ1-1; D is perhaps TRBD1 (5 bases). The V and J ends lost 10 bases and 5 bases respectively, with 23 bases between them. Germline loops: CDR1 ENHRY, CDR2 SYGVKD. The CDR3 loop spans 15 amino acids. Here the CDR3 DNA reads TGTGCCACTATCTCCTCGACAGACAAGTGGACTGAAGCTTTCTTT. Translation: CATISSTDKWTEAFF.

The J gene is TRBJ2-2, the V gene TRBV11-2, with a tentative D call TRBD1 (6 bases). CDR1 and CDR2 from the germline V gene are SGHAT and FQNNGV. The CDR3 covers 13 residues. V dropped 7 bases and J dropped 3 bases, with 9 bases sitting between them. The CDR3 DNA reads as TGTGCCAGCACACAGGGATACACCGGGGAGCTGTTTTTT. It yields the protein CASTQGYTGELFF.

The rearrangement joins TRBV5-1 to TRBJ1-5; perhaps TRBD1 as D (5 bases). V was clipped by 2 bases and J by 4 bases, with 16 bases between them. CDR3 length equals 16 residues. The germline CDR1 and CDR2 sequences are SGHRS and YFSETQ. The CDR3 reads CASSLYGPTENQPQHF. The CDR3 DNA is TGCGCCAGCAGCTTATATGGTCCGACAGAAAATCAGCCCCAGCATTTT.

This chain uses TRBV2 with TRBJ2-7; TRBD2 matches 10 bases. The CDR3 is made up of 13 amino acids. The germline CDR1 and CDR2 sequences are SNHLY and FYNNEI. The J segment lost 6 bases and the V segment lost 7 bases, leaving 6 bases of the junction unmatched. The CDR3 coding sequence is TGTGCCAGCATGGTGGGACTAGCGCGCGAGCAGTACTTC. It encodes CASMVGLAREQYF.

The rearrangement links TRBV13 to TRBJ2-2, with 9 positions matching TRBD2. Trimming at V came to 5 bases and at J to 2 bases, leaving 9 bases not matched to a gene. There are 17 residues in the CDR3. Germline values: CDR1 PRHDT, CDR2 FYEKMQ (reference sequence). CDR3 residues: CASSLRLLAGNTGELFF. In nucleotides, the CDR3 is TGTGCCAGCAGCCTCCGTTTACTAGCGGGTAACACCGGGGAGCTGTTTTTT. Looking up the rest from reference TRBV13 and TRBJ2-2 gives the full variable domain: AAGVIQSPRHLIKEKRETATLKCYPIPRHDTVYWYQQGPGQDPQFLISFYEKMQSDKGSIPDRFSAQQFSDYHSELNMSSLELGDSALYFCASSLRLLAGNTGELFFGEGSRLTVL.

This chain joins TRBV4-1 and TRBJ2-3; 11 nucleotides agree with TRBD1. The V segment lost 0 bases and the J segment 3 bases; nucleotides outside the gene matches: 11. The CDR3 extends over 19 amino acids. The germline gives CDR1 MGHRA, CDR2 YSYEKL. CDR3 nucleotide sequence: TGCGCCAGCAGCCAAGATTCACGACGGACAGGGGGCAGGACAGATACGCAGTATTTT. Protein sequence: CASSQDSRRTGGRTDTQYF.

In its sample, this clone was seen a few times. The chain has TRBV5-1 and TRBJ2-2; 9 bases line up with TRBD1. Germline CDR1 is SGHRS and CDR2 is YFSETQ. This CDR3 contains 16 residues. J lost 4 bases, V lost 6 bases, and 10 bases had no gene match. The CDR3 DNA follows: TGCGCCAGCACCGCGTCGGGACAGGGAGGCACCGGGGAGCTGTTTTTT. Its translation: CASTASGQGGTGELFF. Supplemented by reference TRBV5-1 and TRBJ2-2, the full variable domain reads KAGVTQTPRYLIKTRGQQVTLSCSPISGHRSVSWYQQTPGQGLQFLFEYFSETQRNKGNFPGRFSGRQFSNSRSEMNVSTLELGDSALYLCASTASGQGGTGELFFGEGSRLTVL.

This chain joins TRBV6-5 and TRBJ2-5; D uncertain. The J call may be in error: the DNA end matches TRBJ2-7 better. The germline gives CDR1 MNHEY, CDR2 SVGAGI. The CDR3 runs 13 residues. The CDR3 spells CASSYLPSYEQYF. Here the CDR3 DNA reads TGTGCCAGCAGTTACCTCCCTTCTTACGAGCAGTACTTC.

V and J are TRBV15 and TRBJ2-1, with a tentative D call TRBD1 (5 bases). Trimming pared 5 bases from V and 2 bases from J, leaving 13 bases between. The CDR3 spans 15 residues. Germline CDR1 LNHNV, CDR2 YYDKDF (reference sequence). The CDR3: CATSDSLDTYNEQFF. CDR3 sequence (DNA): TGTGCCACCAGCGACAGCTTAGACACCTACAATGAGCAGTTCTTC.

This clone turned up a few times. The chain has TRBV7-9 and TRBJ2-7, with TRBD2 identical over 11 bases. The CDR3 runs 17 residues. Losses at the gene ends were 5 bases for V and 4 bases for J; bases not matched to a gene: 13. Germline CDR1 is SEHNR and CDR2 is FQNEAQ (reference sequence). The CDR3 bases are TGTGCCAGCAGCCAGGACAGGTCACTAGCGGGAGTGTACGAGCAGTACTTC. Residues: CASSQDRSLAGVYEQYF.

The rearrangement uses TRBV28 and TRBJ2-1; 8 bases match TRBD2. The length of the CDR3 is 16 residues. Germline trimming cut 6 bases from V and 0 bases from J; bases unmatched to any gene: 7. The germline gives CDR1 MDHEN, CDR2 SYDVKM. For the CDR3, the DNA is TGTGCCAGCAGCTCTTACGGGGGGGACTCCTACAATGAGCAGTTCTTC. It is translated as CASSSYGGDSYNEQFF.

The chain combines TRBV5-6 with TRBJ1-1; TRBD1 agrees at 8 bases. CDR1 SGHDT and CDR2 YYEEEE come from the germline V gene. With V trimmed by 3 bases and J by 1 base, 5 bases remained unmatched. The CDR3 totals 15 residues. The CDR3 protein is CASSYLTGANTEAFF. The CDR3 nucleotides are TGTGCCAGCAGCTACTTGACAGGGGCGAACACTGAAGCTTTCTTT.

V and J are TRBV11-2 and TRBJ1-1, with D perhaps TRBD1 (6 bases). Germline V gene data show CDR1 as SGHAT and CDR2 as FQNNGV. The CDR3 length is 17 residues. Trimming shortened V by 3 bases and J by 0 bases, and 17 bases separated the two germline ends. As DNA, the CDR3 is TGTGCCAGCAGCTTGCGCGGACAGCCGACATTGAACACTGAAGCTTTCTTT. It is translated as CASSLRGQPTLNTEAFF.